This T cell receptor (beta chain) comes out of a study of OX40 agonist ivuxolimab in advanced cancers. On the study more broadly: Age averaged around 60 years (range roughly 23 to 90), and 82.7% were male.

Trimming cost V 4 bases and J 7 bases, with 19 bases left between them. This CDR3 is built from 16 residues. Germline loops: CDR1 LGHNA, CDR2 YNFKEQ. The assay was immunoSEQ multiplex PCR, and TCRdb's table has in-frame clones only and misses some. Here the sample spans 80,000 or so clones, roughly 89% being singletons. This chain connects TRBV4-2 to TRBJ2-2; the D gene is possibly TRBD2 (6 bases). The receptor's source is an adult with an advanced solid tumor such as melanoma, head and neck, liver or kidney cancer. The specimen comprised CD4+ or CD8+ T cells sorted from blood, sampled in a trial of the OX40 agonist ivuxolimab. CDR3 residues: CASSRSGGLAGGELFF. CDR3 bases: TGTGCCAGCAGCCGTTCCGGAGGGCTAGCTGGCGGGGAGCTGTTTTTT.